The sequence of this TCR beta chain was determined in a study of OX40 agonist ivuxolimab in advanced cancers. Whole-study results and caveats: Low clonal expansion, among the lowest seen, marked partial responders at 0.1-3.0 mg/kg.

Notes on this clone: The antigen is not known.

Sequencing was performed with immunoSEQ multiplex PCR; in TCRdb, only in-frame clones are kept and a portion is missing. The sample includes approximately 65,000 clones, around 86% of them seen just once. From germline, CDR1 is MNHEY and CDR2 SMNVEV (reference sequence). This CDR3 has 15 residues. V gave up 5 bases and J gave up 4 bases, with 15 bases separating them. The chain has TRBV27 and TRBJ1-3, with no clear D. This specimen consisted of CD4+ or CD8+ T cells sorted from blood, obtained in a trial of the OX40 agonist ivuxolimab. The clonotype was recovered from an adult with an advanced solid tumor such as melanoma, head and neck, liver or kidney cancer. CDR3: CASSPGGSRGNTIYF. The CDR3 DNA is TGTGCCAGCAGTCCGGGCGGCAGCAGGGGAAACACCATATATTTT.